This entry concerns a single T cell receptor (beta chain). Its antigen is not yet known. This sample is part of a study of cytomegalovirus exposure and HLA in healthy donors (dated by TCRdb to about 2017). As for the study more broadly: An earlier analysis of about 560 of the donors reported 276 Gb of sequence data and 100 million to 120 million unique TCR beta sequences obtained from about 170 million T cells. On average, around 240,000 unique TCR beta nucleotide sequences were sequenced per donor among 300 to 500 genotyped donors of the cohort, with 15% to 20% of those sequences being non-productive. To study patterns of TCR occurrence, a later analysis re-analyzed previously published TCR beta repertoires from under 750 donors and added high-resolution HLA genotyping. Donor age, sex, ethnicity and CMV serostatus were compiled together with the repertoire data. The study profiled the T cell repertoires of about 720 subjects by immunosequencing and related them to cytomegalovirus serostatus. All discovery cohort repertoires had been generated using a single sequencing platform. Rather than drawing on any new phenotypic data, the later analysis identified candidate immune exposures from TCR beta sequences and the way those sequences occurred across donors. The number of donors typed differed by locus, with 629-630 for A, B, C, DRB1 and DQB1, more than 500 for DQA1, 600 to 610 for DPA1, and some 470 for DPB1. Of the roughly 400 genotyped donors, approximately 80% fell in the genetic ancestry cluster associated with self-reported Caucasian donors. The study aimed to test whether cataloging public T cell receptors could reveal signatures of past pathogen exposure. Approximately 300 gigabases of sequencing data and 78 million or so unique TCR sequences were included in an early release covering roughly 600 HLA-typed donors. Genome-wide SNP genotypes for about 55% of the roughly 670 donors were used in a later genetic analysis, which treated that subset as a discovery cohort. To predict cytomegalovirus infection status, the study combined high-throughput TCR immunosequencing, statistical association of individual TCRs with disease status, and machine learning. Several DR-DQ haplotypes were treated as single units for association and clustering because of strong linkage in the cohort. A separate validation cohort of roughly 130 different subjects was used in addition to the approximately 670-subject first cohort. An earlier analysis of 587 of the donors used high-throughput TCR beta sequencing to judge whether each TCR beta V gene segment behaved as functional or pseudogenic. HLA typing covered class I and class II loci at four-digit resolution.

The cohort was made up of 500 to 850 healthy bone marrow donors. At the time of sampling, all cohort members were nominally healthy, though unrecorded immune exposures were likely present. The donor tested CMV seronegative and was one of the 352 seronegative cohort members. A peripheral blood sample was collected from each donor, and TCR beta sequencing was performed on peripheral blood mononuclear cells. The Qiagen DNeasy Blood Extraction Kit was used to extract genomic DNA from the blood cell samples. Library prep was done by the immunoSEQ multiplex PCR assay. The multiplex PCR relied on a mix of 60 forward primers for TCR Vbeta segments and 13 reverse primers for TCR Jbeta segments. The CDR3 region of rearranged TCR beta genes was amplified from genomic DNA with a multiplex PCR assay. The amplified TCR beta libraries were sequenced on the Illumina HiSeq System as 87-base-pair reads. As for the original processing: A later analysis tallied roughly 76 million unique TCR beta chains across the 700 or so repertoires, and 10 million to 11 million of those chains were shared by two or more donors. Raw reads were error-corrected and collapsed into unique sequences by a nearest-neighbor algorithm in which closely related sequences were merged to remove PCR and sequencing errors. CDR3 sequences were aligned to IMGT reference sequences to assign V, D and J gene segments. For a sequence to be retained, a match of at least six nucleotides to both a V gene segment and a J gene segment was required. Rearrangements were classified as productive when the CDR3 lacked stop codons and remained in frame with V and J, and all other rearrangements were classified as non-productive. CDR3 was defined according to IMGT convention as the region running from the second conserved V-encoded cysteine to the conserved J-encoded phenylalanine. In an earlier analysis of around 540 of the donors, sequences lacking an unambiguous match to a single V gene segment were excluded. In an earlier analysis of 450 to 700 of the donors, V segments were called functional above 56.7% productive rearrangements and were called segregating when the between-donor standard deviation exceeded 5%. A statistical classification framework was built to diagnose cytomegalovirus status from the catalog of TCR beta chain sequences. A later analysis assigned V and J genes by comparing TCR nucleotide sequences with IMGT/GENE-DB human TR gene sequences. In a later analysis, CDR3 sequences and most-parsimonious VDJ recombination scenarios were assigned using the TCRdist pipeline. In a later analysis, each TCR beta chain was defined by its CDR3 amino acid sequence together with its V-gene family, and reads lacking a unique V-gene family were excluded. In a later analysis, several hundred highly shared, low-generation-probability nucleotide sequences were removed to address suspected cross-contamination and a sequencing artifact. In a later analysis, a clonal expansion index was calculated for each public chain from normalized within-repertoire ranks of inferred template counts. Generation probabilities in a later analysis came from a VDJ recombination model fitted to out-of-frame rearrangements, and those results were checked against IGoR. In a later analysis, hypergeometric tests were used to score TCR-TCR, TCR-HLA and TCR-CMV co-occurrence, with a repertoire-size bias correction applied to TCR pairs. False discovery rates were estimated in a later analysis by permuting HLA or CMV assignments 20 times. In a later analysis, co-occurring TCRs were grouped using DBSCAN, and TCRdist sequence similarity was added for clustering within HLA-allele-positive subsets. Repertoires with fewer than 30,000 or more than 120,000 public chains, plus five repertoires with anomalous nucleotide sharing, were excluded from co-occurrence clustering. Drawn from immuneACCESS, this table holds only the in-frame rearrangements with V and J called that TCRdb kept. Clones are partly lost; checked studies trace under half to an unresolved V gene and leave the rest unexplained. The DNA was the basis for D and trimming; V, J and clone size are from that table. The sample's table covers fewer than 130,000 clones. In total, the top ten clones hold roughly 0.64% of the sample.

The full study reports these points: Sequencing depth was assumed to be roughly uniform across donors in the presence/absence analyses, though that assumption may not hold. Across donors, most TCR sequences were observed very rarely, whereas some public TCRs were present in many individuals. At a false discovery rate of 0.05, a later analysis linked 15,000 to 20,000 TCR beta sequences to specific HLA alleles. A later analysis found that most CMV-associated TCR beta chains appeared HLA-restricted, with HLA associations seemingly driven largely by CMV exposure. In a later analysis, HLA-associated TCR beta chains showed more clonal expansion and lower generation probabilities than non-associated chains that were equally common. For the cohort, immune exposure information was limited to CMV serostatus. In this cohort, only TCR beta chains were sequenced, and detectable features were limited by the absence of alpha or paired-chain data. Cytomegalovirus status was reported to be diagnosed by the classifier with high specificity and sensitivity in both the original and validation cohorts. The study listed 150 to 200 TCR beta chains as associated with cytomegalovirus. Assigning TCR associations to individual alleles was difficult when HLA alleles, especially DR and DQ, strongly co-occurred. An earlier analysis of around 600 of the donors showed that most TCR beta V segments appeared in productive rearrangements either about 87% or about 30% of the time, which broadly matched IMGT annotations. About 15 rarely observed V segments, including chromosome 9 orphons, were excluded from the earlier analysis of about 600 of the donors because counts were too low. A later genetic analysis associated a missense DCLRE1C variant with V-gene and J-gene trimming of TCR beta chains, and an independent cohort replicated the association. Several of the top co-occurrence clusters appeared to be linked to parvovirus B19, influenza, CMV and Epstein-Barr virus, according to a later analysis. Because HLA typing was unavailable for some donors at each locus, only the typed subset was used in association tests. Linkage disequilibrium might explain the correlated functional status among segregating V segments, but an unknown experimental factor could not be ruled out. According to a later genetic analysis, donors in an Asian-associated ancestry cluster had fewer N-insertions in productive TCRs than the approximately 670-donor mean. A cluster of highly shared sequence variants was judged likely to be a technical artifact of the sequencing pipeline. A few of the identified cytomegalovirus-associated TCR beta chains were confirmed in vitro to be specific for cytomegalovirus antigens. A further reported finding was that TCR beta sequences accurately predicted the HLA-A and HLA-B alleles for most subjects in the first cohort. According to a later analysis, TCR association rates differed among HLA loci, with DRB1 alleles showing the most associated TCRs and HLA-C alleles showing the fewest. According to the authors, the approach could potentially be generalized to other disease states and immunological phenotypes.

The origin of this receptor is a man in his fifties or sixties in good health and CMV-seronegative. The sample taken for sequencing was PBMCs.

This receptor carries the CDR3 CASSSWTAYTDTQYF. The DNA is as follows: TGTGCCAGCAGCTCCTGGACAGCATACACAGATACGCAGTATTTT. The V and J segments used are TRBV7-9 and TRBJ2-3; a weak D assignment points to TRBD1 (6 bases agree). Deletion took 4 bases off V and 2 bases off J, with a span of 13 bases between the germline ends. The CDR3 has 15 amino acids, counting the end cysteine and phenylalanine. Only the CDR3 part of the read is kept: 45 bases, read in frame from the first base. CDR1 is given as SEHNR and CDR2 as FQNEAQ, both from the germline V gene (reference sequence).